This is a list of T cell receptor beta chains from one sample in a study of tumor-infiltrating lymphocytes in primary liver carcinoma. Via MiXCR, TCRdb re-called the multiplex PCR reads, giving one row per CDR3 protein. The table has approximately 340,000 distinct CDR3 sequences, almost 65% seen once; the top ten hold roughly 6%. Source material: peripheral blood. The receptor set was obtained from a man aged 35 to 55 with primary liver carcinoma and hepatitis B virus infection. CDR3s include the opening cysteine and the closing phenylalanine or tryptophan. Each record gives: CDR3 DNA, CDR3 protein, D gene, V gene, J gene, clone size. A D gene is named only where the DNA matches it firmly. Clone size is given for some rows only: seen once, a few or many times, or a class if the clone is expanded.

CDR3nt: TGCAGCGTCTCCAGGGAGGGCACAGATACGCAGTATTTT
CDR3aa: CSVSREGTDTQYF
d_gene: NA
v_gene: TRBV29-1
j_gene: TRBJ2-3
abundance: many

CDR3nt: TGTGCCAGCAGCGGGGGACTAGCGAGGACGCAGTATTTT
CDR3aa: CASSGGLARTQYF
d_gene: TRBD2
v_gene: TRBV12-3/TRBV12-4
j_gene: TRBJ2-3
abundance: once

CDR3nt: TGTGCCTGGAGTGTAATGTGGGACAGGGCGGACGGCTACACCTTC
CDR3aa: CAWSVMWDRADGYTF
d_gene: TRBD1
v_gene: TRBV30
j_gene: TRBJ1-2
abundance: NA

CDR3nt: TGTGCCAGCAGCTTAGAGGTCCTCCGAACCGCGCAGTATTTT
CDR3aa: CASSLEVLRTAQYF
d_gene: NA
v_gene: TRBV11-2
j_gene: TRBJ2-3
abundance: many

CDR3nt: TGTGCCAGCAGTTTTTTTGAAGTTTGGAGGTATGTCTACATCTTC
CDR3aa: CASSFFEVWRYVYIF
d_gene: NA
v_gene: TRBV12-3/TRBV12-4
j_gene: TRBJ1-2
abundance: NA

CDR3nt: TGTGTCAGCAGTTACGATAGCGGACGGGACATTCAGCACTTC
CDR3aa: CVSSYDSGRDIQHF
d_gene: NA
v_gene: TRBV6-2/TRBV6-3
j_gene: TRBJ2-4
abundance: NA

CDR3nt: TGTGCCACCAGTCTGGGTGGGACAGGTATCTCTGGGGCCAACGTCCTGACTTTC
CDR3aa: CATSLGGTGISGANVLTF
d_gene: TRBD1
v_gene: TRBV11-2
j_gene: TRBJ2-6
abundance: NA

CDR3nt: TGTGCCAGCAGCCAAGAGGTTTTTGGAAACATCATATATTTT
CDR3aa: CASSQEVFGNIIYF
d_gene: NA
v_gene: TRBV4-2
j_gene: TRBJ1-3
abundance: NA

CDR3nt: TGTGGCAGCAGCTTAGATGGGCCGGGCCTAAGGTCCTACAATGAGCAGTTCTTC
CDR3aa: CGSSLDGPGLRSYNEQFF
d_gene: NA
v_gene: TRBV11-3
j_gene: TRBJ2-1
abundance: few

CDR3nt: TGCGCCTGCAGCGAGGGACGGACCCAAGAGACCCAGTACTTC
CDR3aa: CACSEGRTQETQYF
d_gene: NA
v_gene: TRBV5-1
j_gene: TRBJ2-5
abundance: NA

CDR3nt: TGTGCCAGCAGTTACCGGCGGGGAGGGTACAATGAGCAGTTCTTC
CDR3aa: CASSYRRGGYNEQFF
d_gene: TRBD2
v_gene: TRBV6-5
j_gene: TRBJ2-1
abundance: many

CDR3nt: TGTGCCAGCAACGGACCCTCGGGACGCCGATTCTATGGCTACACCTTC
CDR3aa: CASNGPSGRRFYGYTF
d_gene: NA
v_gene: TRBV6-1
j_gene: TRBJ1-2
abundance: NA

CDR3nt: TGCACCACACAGGGGAACGGCGGGGAGCTGTTTTTT
CDR3aa: CTTQGNGGELFF
d_gene: TRBD1
v_gene: TRBV10-1
j_gene: TRBJ2-2
abundance: NA

CDR3nt: TGTGCCAGCAGTTACTCGGAGTACAAGCAGTACTTC
CDR3aa: CASSYSEYKQYF
d_gene: NA
v_gene: TRBV6-2/TRBV6-3
j_gene: TRBJ2-7
abundance: NA

CDR3nt: TGTGCCAGCAGTTCGGCGGGGGCCTCCTACGAGCAGTACTTC
CDR3aa: CASSSAGASYEQYF
d_gene: NA
v_gene: TRBV28
j_gene: TRBJ2-7
abundance: NA

CDR3nt: TGTGCCAGCCGGATAGTTGGCGAGCAGTACTTC
CDR3aa: CASRIVGEQYF
d_gene: NA
v_gene: TRBV11-1
j_gene: TRBJ2-7
abundance: NA

CDR3nt: TGTGCCATCAGTCAAACCGCGACAGGGTCTGGGGCCAACGTCCTGACTTTC
CDR3aa: CAISQTATGSGANVLTF
d_gene: TRBD1
v_gene: TRBV10-3
j_gene: TRBJ2-6
abundance: many

CDR3nt: TGTGCCAGCAGCGAAGGCGGGGGTTTTTACGAGCAGTACTTC
CDR3aa: CASSEGGGFYEQYF
d_gene: TRBD2
v_gene: TRBV11-1
j_gene: TRBJ2-7
abundance: once

CDR3nt: TGTGCCAGCAGTTACGGGTGGGACGTGACCCAGTACTTC
CDR3aa: CASSYGWDVTQYF
d_gene: NA
v_gene: TRBV6-6
j_gene: TRBJ2-5
abundance: few

CDR3nt: TGCGCCAGCAGCCTAAAAATCGGGGGACTAGCGGGATCTACCGGGGAGCTGTTTTTT
CDR3aa: CASSLKIGGLAGSTGELFF
d_gene: TRBD2
v_gene: TRBV4-1
j_gene: TRBJ2-2
abundance: few

CDR3nt: TGTCCCAGCAGCTTAGATGCCCCGATGCCAGCGGTAAGGAATGAGCAGTTCTTC
CDR3aa: CPSSLDAPMPAVRNEQFF
d_gene: NA
v_gene: TRBV11-2
j_gene: TRBJ2-1
abundance: NA

CDR3nt: TGTGCCAGCAGCTTTTCGGGGACAGGGGGCGCCGGCGGGGAGCTGTTTTTT
CDR3aa: CASSFSGTGGAGGELFF
d_gene: TRBD1
v_gene: TRBV5-5
j_gene: TRBJ2-2
abundance: NA

CDR3nt: TGTGCCAGCAGGCAAGACGGGCTACCCACGACCGGGGAGCTGTTTTTT
CDR3aa: CASRQDGLPTTGELFF
d_gene: NA
v_gene: TRBV7-9
j_gene: TRBJ2-2
abundance: NA

CDR3nt: TGTGCCAGCAGCCTGGATAGCTGGAAAGGGCCAGATACACAGTATTTT
CDR3aa: CASSLDSWKGPDTQYF
d_gene: NA
v_gene: TRBV11-3
j_gene: TRBJ2-3
abundance: once

CDR3nt: TGTGCCAGCAGCTCGACAGGGTTGGAGGAGATCCAGTACTTC
CDR3aa: CASSSTGLEEIQYF
d_gene: TRBD1
v_gene: TRBV11-2
j_gene: TRBJ2-5
abundance: NA